Given below is one T cell receptor (beta chain) in context. Its cognate antigen has yet to be identified. Per-base quality was not reported, and no clone a single base away is much larger than it. The sample comes from a study of T-cell memory formation after mild COVID-19 listed by TCRdb under 2021. With regard to the full study: TCR sequence clusters from the two donors were found to be largely donor specific. Longitudinal TCRalpha and TCRbeta repertoire sequencing tracked T-cell clones expanding and contracting after mild COVID-19 in two donors. The cohort comprised two young, previously healthy adult volunteers, one female and one male.

Broad study findings and their caveats: SARS-CoV-2 specificity of the second-wave clones peaking on day 37 was not confirmed. Some responding clones were found in pre-infection memory, which suggests that pre-existing cross-reactive memory T cells took part in the SARS-CoV-2 response. From day 15 to 85, contracting clones showed balanced CD4/CD8 phenotypes, whereas a second wave of clones that expanded from day 15 to 37 leaned towards CD4+. Only a couple of mild cases were covered by the study, and larger cohorts that include severe cases with pre-infection samples were considered necessary. Contracting CD4+ clones were found mainly in CM and EM memory subsets, while CD8+ clones were enriched in EMRA.

V sheds 2 bases and J sheds 8 bases, leaving 11 bases between their ends. CDR1 and CDR2 were assigned from the germline V gene as SGDLS and YYNGEE. Measured from the cysteine to the phenylalanine, the CDR3 is 13 residues long. Only CDR3 DNA is held: 39 bases, read in frame from base 1. Sequencing used an Illumina NovaSeq 6000. cDNA libraries for TCRalpha and TCRbeta were prepared by 5'RACE using constant-segment primers, with sample barcodes and unique molecular identifiers added. RNA was extracted from every sample with Trizol reagent. Amplification of the libraries took two PCR steps, and the second step added a second sample barcode plus Illumina TruSeq adapters. Libraries were sequenced on an Illumina NovaSeq with 2 x 150 bp paired-end reads. The study's processing was this. The reads were demultiplexed and collapsed into UMI-guided consensus sequences using migec v1.2.7. Using mixcr v2.1.11, UMI consensuses were aligned to TRA and TRB V and J templates and then assembled into clonotypes. A clonotype was counted as expanded or contracted only if both edgeR and NoisET called the change significant, with noise models trained on biological replicates. For edgeR calls, a false discovery rate-adjusted p below 0.01 and a log2 fold-change threshold of 1 were applied. PCA with hierarchical clustering of max-normalized trajectories of the 1000 most abundant clonotypes was used as exploratory dynamics analysis. Each responding clone was given a CD4 or CD8 phenotype based on the CD4+ and CD8+ repertoires, which had been sequenced separately. Using fastp at Q25 and MiXCR, TCRdb reprocessed the public reads and kept productive beta chains. Each CDR3 protein appears once, grouped with its most common genes and DNA. TCRdb, not the authors, supplied the V and J calls. The sample table lists around 200,000 distinct CDR3 sequences, under 20% of them with a count of one. The biggest ten clones account for around 3.9% of the sample.

PBMCs were isolated by Ficoll-Paque density gradient centrifugation. Rearrangement joined TRBV9 to TRBJ2-1; a weak D assignment points to TRBD2 (6 bases agree). The TCR comes from a man younger than 35 who had mild COVID-19 (a few samples of this study predate the infection). The sample titles of this study are shuffled in the database, so cell type and time point are left out; the donor was told from shared clones. The sample taken for sequencing was PBMCs or a T cell subset sorted from them (not recorded which). The CDR3 amino acid sequence is: CASSVWGDYEQFF. The DNA sequence is TGTGCCAGCAGCGTGTGGGGGGACTATGAGCAGTTCTTC.